This TCR beta chain appears in the sequencing data of a study of blood T cells in healthy people across ages. It was with a sample-barcoded 5' primer and a J-beta primer mix that a second PCR of roughly 7 to 12 cycles was run. MiXCR was run by TCRdb on the 5' RACE reads, yielding one entry per CDR3 protein. The sample records about 730,000 distinct CDR3 sequences, about 42% being singletons. Regarding this clonotype: Its antigen is not known.

J gave up 7 bases and V 0 bases, and 17 bases lay outside the gene matches. CDR1 LNHNV and CDR2 YYDKDF come from the germline V gene (reference sequence). This CDR3 is built from 19 residues. Regarding the study as a whole: Shifts in expanded clonotypes may have been confounded by donor CMV status, which was unknown. It was held that diversity estimates obtained from one million T cells represented underestimates. TCR beta diversity was tightly associated with the proportion of naive T cells. Older age coincided with a roughly linear decline in TCR beta diversity per million T cells.

This receptor was identified in a woman aged 55-75 years in good health. Sequencing used blood. This rearrangement joins TRBV15 to TRBJ2-5; 10 bases map to TRBD1. The CDR3 loop reads CATSRDTGGQGPPSGTQYF. Written as DNA, the CDR3 is TGTGCCACCAGCAGAGATACAGGGGGACAGGGGCCTCCGTCTGGGACCCAGTACTTC.